Below are 13 T cell receptor beta chains sequenced from a single sample in a study of patients and donors after allogeneic stem cell transplantation. Each CDR3 protein is one row after TCRdb ran MiXCR on the RT-PCR reads. The sample has about 70,000 distinct CDR3 sequences, more than 20% seen once. Source material: blood, either unsorted or a sorted T cell fraction (not recorded which). All receptors come from a human donor who was either an allogeneic HSCT recipient or a stem cell or donor lymphocyte infusion donor (not recorded which). It is not recorded whose cells these are; they may come from a transplant donor.

The table lists this clonotype with a few counts. The rearrangement links TRBV14 to TRBJ1-1; TRBD1 matches at 8 bases. This CDR3 comprises 17 residues. Germline V CDR1 and CDR2: SGHDN, FVKESK. Trimming took 2 bases from V and 2 from J; bases not matched to a gene: 10. The CDR3 region has the DNA TGTGCCAGCAGCCAACACAGGGGGAAGCCCATTAACACTGAAGCTTTCTTT. It specifies CASSQHRGKPINTEAFF.

The gene calls are TRBV24-1 and TRBJ2-2; a possible D gene is TRBD1 (7 bases). V lost 4 bases to trimming and J lost 0 bases, with 14 bases between them. Per germline, CDR1 KGHDR and CDR2 SFDVKD. The CDR3 is 17 residues long. CDR3 nucleotides: TGTGCCACCAGTGAAATCCCAGGGGGGCCGAACACCGGGGAGCTGTTTTTT. This sequence encodes CATSEIPGGPNTGELFF.

The sample holds a few counts of this clonotype. V usage is TRBV12-3 or TRBV12-4 and J usage is TRBJ1-1; D uncertain. This CDR3 has 14 residues. Between the trimmed V and J ends, which lost 4 bases and 0 bases, there was a span of 9 bases. CDR3 sequence reads: CASSSVKLNTEAFF. The CDR3 nucleotides are TGTGCCAGCAGTTCGGTCAAATTGAACACTGAAGCTTTCTTT.

This clonotype was observed a handful of times. The genes are TRBV15 and TRBJ1-1; D gene unclear. V was cut by 5 bases and J by 1 base, with 14 bases left in between. Germline V gives CDR1 LNHNV, CDR2 YYDKDF (reference sequence). This CDR3 comprises 15 residues. The CDR3, as DNA: TGTGCCACCAGCCCACGGAGCCCTGAGAACACTGAAGCTTTCTTT. Amino acids: CATSPRSPENTEAFF.

This clonotype came up a few times. The genes are TRBV3-1 and TRBJ1-4; D gene uncertain. CDR3 length equals 16 residues. Germline loops: CDR1 LGHDT, CDR2 YNNKEL (reference sequence). The ends were cut back, 0 bases at V and 0 bases at J, with 8 bases in the middle. This chain's CDR3 is CASSQDMGTTNEKLFF. CDR3 sequence (DNA): TGTGCCAGCAGCCAAGACATGGGAACAACTAATGAAAAACTGTTTTTT. The complete variable domain, with remaining parts taken from reference TRBV3-1 and TRBJ1-4, reads DTAVSQTPKYLVTQMGNDKSIKCEQNLGHDTMYWYKQDSKKFLKIMFSYNNKELIINETVPNRFSPKSPDKAHLNLHINSLELGDSAVYFCASSQDMGTTNEKLFFGSGTQLSVL.

Ten or more counts support this clonotype. The chain recombines TRBV7-9 with TRBJ1-5; TRBD1 aligns across 7 bases. CDR1 SEHNR and CDR2 FQNEAQ come from the germline V gene (reference sequence). V lost 6 bases, J lost 0 bases, and 14 bases stayed unmatched. This CDR3 is 18 amino acids long. The DNA for the CDR3 is TGTGCCAGCAGTTTAACTGACAGGGTTATACCTAGCAATCAGCCCCAGCATTTT. It translates to CASSLTDRVIPSNQPQHF. Full variable domain (rest looked up from reference TRBV7-9 and TRBJ1-5): DTGVSQNPRHKITKRGQNVTFRCDPISEHNRLYWYRQTLGQGPEFLTYFQNEAQLEKSRLLSDRFSAERPKGSFSTLEIQRTEQGDSAMYLCASSLTDRVIPSNQPQHFGDGTRLSIL.

The chain links TRBV7-3 to TRBJ2-1; D is unclear. Trimming pared 1 base from V and 9 bases from J, leaving 7 bases between. This CDR3 is 12 amino acids long. Germline loops: CDR1 SGHTA, CDR2 FQGTGA. The DNA for the CDR3 is TGTGCCAGCAGCTTAAATCGAGTTGAGCAGTTCTTC. This sequence encodes CASSLNRVEQFF.

This clonotype was picked up a small number of times. The chain uses TRBV2 and TRBJ1-1; D may be TRBD1 (5 bases). Germline values: CDR1 SNHLY, CDR2 FYNNEI. V was trimmed by 4 bases and J by 6 bases, leaving 18 bases between them. CDR3 length equals 15 residues. The CDR3 protein is CASSGGTGVASEAFF. The CDR3, as DNA: TGTGCCAGCAGTGGAGGAACAGGCGTTGCATCTGAAGCTTTCTTT.

V is TRBV5-1 and J is TRBJ1-1; D possibly corresponds to TRBD1 (5 bases). Germline V CDR1 and CDR2: SGHRS, YFSETQ. Trimming cost V 0 bases and J 7 bases, with 10 bases left between them. CDR3 length: 13 residues. As DNA, the CDR3 is TGCGCCAGCAGCTTGGTGGCAGGGAGTGAAGCTTTCTTT. Translating gives CASSLVAGSEAFF.

This clonotype has only a few counts. This sequence joins TRBV10-3 and TRBJ1-5; D might be TRBD1 (6 bases). The length of the CDR3 is 14 residues. The germline CDR1 and CDR2 sequences are ENHRY and SYGVKD. V was cut by 3 bases and J by 3 bases, with 9 bases left in between. Here the CDR3 DNA reads TGTGCCATCAGTGAAGGACAGTACAATCAGCCCCAGCATTTT. This translates into CAISEGQYNQPQHF.

This clonotype was counted a few times. This chain uses TRBV5-1 with TRBJ2-1; TRBD2 might be the D (5 bases). Germline V gene lookup returns CDR1 SGHRS and CDR2 YFSETQ. This CDR3 has 16 amino acids. Trimming removed 4 bases from V and 2 bases from J, with 16 bases in between. CDR3 sequence reads: CASSRSGIGTYNEQFF. In nucleotides, the CDR3 is TGCGCCAGCAGCAGGTCGGGGATAGGAACCTACAATGAGCAGTTCTTC.

This clonotype was counted between two and nine times. The chain is built from TRBV3-1 and TRBJ2-5; 9 bases line up with TRBD2. This CDR3 comprises 14 residues. Germline CDR1 is LGHDT and CDR2 is YNNKEL (reference sequence). With V trimmed by 4 bases and J by 0 bases, 0 bases remained unmatched. The CDR3 here is CASSLAGDQETQYF. The CDR3, as DNA: TGTGCCAGCAGCCTAGCGGGAGACCAAGAGACCCAGTACTTC.

This clonotype occurred a few times. The genes are TRBV12-3 or TRBV12-4 and TRBJ1-5; 7 positions match TRBD1. The CDR3 loop spans 15 amino acids. J gave up 4 bases and V 6 bases, and 9 bases lay outside the gene matches. CDR3 sequence: CASSRDRLLNQPQHF. For the CDR3, the DNA is TGTGCCAGCAGCCGGGACAGACTACTGAATCAGCCCCAGCATTTT.